This T cell receptor beta chain is from a study of cytomegalovirus exposure and HLA in healthy donors. Concerning this clone itself: Antigen specificity is unknown.

The study, taken as a whole, reports: Investigators reported 150 to 200 TCR beta chains as tied to cytomegalovirus. Later analysis identified a missense DCLRE1C variant that was linked to TCR beta V- and J-gene trimming. Productive status was seen about 87% or about 30% of the time for most TCR beta V segments in an earlier analysis.

Nominally healthy donors were sampled, though unrecorded immune exposures were likely. The primer mix had 60 Vbeta and 13 Jbeta primers. The assay was immunoSEQ multiplex PCR, and TCRdb's table has in-frame clones only and misses some. The sample records over 120,000 clones, around 85% being singletons. Material for sequencing was PBMCs. The TCR comes from a woman under 40 in good health and CMV-seronegative.

The CDR3 region is CASSRGLRDSSSYEQYF. Written as DNA, the CDR3 is TGTGCCAGCAGTCGGGGACTCCGCGACTCGAGCTCCTACGAGCAGTACTTC. This sequence joins TRBV9 and TRBJ2-7; D is possibly TRBD2 (6 bases). The CDR3 runs to 17 residues. The germline V gene encodes CDR1 SGDLS and CDR2 YYNGEE. V was cut by 5 bases and J by 0 bases, with 21 bases left in between.